This T cell receptor beta chain was captured by sequencing in a study of blood T cell repertoires in COVID-19. The protocol was immunoSEQ multiplex PCR, while the TCRdb copy is restricted to in-frame clones and leaves out a portion. The sample shows 100,000 to 120,000 clones, 70% to 90% of them seen only once. Trimming left V 2 bases short and J 3 bases short, with 16 bases between. The CDR3 sequence is 16 residues long. The germline gives CDR1 MGHRA, CDR2 YSYEKL. Sequencing was performed on peripheral blood. This TCR was recovered from a woman in her forties or fifties with acute or convalescent COVID-19. V usage is TRBV4-1 and J usage is TRBJ1-1; D remains unclear. The CDR3 DNA reads TGCGCCAGCAGCCAATCAAAGGGAGGGTATGACACTGAAGCTTTCTTT. As protein: CASSQSKGGYDTEAFF.